The next 11 T cell receptor beta chains were all read from a single sample in a study of T cell responses to AZD1222 COVID-19 vaccine. Assay: immunoSEQ multiplex PCR; the TCRdb copy retains only in-frame clones and omits some. The sample shows some 140,000 clones, 80% to 95% of them seen only once. The input for sequencing was peripheral blood, taken on day 0 of AZD1222 vaccination. The source of these receptors is an adult in good health.

J is TRBJ1-1 and V is TRBV7-9; 7 bases are shared with TRBD1. Per germline, CDR1 SEHNR and CDR2 FQNEAQ (reference sequence). V lost 6 bases, J lost 1 base, and 5 bases stayed unmatched. The CDR3 length is 14 residues. CDR3 bases: TGTGCCAGCAGTGTCGGGACAGAGAACACTGAAGCTTTCTTT. It translates to CASSVGTENTEAFF.

This chain uses TRBV6-5 with TRBJ1-1; weak D call: TRBD1 (5 bases). Germline V CDR1 and CDR2: MNHEY, SVGAGI. CDR3 size: 14 residues. Trimming took 7 bases from V and 0 from J, leaving 12 bases between them. The CDR3 loop reads CASKPRGVNTEAFF. The CDR3 nucleotides are TGTGCCAGCAAACCGAGAGGGGTGAACACTGAAGCTTTCTTT.

In its sample, this clone was seen a few times. The CDR3 nucleotides read TGTGCCAGTAGTAAGGGACGGAGGAACACTGAAGCTTTCTTT. This encodes CASSKGRRNTEAFF. The V gene is TRBV19, the J gene TRBJ1-1, with D possibly matching TRBD1 (5 bases). This CDR3 has 14 amino acids. Germline V gene sequence: CDR1 LNHDA, CDR2 SQIVND (reference sequence). Trimming took 4 bases from V and 1 from J, leaving 10 bases between them. The variable domain in full, completed from reference TRBV19 and TRBJ1-1, reads DGGITQSPKYLFRKEGQNVTLSCEQNLNHDAMYWYRQDPGQGLRLIYYSQIVNDFQKGDIAEGYSVSREKKESFPLTVTSAQKNPTAFYLCASSKGRRNTEAFFGQGTRLTVV.

The V call is TRBV7-8, the J call TRBJ1-5; no firm D call. Germline CDR1 SGHVS, CDR2 FQNEAQ. The ends were cut back, 1 base at V and 5 bases at J, with 6 bases in the middle. The CDR3 is made up of 13 amino acids. This chain's CDR3 is CASSLGGYQPQHF. CDR3 DNA sequence: TGTGCCAGCAGCTTAGGAGGGTATCAGCCCCAGCATTTT.

The chain employs TRBV11-3 and TRBJ1-2, with a tentative D call TRBD1 (6 bases). This CDR3 is 13 amino acids long. Germline CDR1 is SGHNT and CDR2 is YENEEA. V shed 5 bases and J shed 8 bases, with 15 bases lying between them. This CDR3 is CASSGDTPFGYTF. CDR3 bases: TGTGCCAGCAGCGGGGACACCCCCTTCGGCTACACCTTC.

The sample holds a few counts of this clone. CDR3 coding DNA: TGTGCCAGCAGTTACTCCCGGCAGCTTAATTCACCCCTCCACTTT. Its protein product is CASSYSRQLNSPLHF. V usage is TRBV6-5 and J usage is TRBJ1-6, with unresolved D. From germline, CDR1 is MNHEY and CDR2 SVGAGI. V was cut by 0 bases and J by 6 bases, with 9 bases left in between. This CDR3 has 15 amino acids.

This clone was detected only once. The chain uses TRBV6-1 and TRBJ2-7; no firm D call. The CDR3 has 12 amino acids. V was pared by 2 bases and J by 3 bases, with 5 bases between. Germline loops: CDR1 MNHNS, CDR2 SASEGT. Here the CDR3 DNA reads TGTGCCAGCAGTGAAACAATCTACGAGCAGTACTTC. Translation: CASSETIYEQYF.

This clone has a single count. This chain uses TRBV28 with TRBJ1-6, with D perhaps TRBD1 (6 bases). CDR1 MDHEN and CDR2 SYDVKM come from the germline V gene. The CDR3 has 11 amino acids. V lost 8 bases and J 14 bases, leaving 13 bases between the germline ends. The chain's CDR3 is CASRDIETLHF. DNA for the CDR3: TGTGCCAGCCGGGACATCGAGACCCTCCACTTT.

V is TRBV27 and J is TRBJ1-2; TRBD1 matches 10 bases. J lost 10 bases, V lost 6 bases, and 14 bases had no gene match. From germline, CDR1 is MNHEY and CDR2 SMNVEV (reference sequence). This CDR3 is 15 amino acids long. The CDR3 region has the DNA TGTGCCAGCAGCGCTATGACAGGGGGCCTATGGGACTACACCTTC. Translated, it gives CASSAMTGGLWDYTF.

The chain joins TRBV6-5 to TRBJ2-7; TRBD1 or TRBD2 may be the D gene (6 bases each). This CDR3 spans 14 amino acids. V lost 6 bases and J lost 0, with 12 bases in between. Per germline, CDR1 MNHEY and CDR2 SVGAGI. CDR3: CASRRGVSSYEQYF. The CDR3 bases are TGTGCCAGCAGAAGGGGGGTGAGCTCCTACGAGCAGTACTTC.

This clone was detected once. The V call is TRBV19, the J call TRBJ2-7; no reliable D call. Trimming stripped 5 bases from V and 2 bases from J, with 16 bases between. Germline values: CDR1 LNHDA, CDR2 SQIVND (reference sequence). The CDR3 is 15 amino acids. The CDR3 spells CASSYATGYTYEQYF. CDR3 coding DNA: TGTGCCAGTAGTTACGCAACCGGGTACACCTACGAGCAGTACTTC.